Listed below are T cell receptor beta chains from one sample, sequenced in a study of blood T cell repertoires in COVID-19. The method was immunoSEQ multiplex PCR; TCRdb's version includes in-frame clones alone and lacks a portion of them. This sample has under 350,000 clones, with around 86% found just once. The sample consisted of PBMCs or T cells enriched from blood (not recorded which). Receptor source: a woman between 18 and 30 years old who had recovered from COVID-19. Each CDR3 is given without its conserved first and last residue.

TRBJ2-1 TRBV29-1 SAAGVGGGILNEQF
TRBJ2-7 TRBV7-9 ASSSTSGRLSEQY
TRBJ2-1 TRBV2 ASRSFAPSLSSYNEQF
TRBJ2-5 TRBV6-5 ASSPGLALETQY
TRBJ2-7 TRBV9 ASSDKGLAASYEQY
TRBJ2-1 TRBV28 ASSTLRDYLYNEQF
TRBJ1-5 TRBV2 ASRGTVPNWPQH
TRBJ2-3 TRBV7-9 ASSSARWSTDTQY
TRBJ2-3 TRBV7-8 ASSHGGLGTQY
TRBJ2-5 TRBV4-1 ASRHQSTSGAGTQY
TRBJ2-7 TRBV7-8 ASSLITTISYEQY
TRBJ2-1 TRBV4-3 ASSQELIFLGDNYNEQF
TRBJ2-7 TRBV18 ASSPPARNYEQY
TRBJ1-2 TRBV29-1 SASGTGSNGYT
TRBJ2-2 TRBV20-1 SASNLAGVTGELF
TRBJ2-2 TRBV5-4 ASSRGGSRTGELF
TRBJ1-5 TRBV6-5 ASSSSRLQPQH
TRBJ1-2 TRBV4-3 ASSQDDGGTYGYT
TRBJ1-1 TRBV29-1 SVSGGGDTEAF
TRBJ2-3 TRBV9 ASSVEVGGQVFGDTQY
TRBJ1-1 TRBV7-9 ASSSQGNTEAF
TRBJ1-3 TRBV25-1 ASSESGHVAGNTIY
TRBJ2-3 TRBV27 ASSRRTSGTSTDTQY
TRBJ2-3 TRBV4-3 ASSQEASGGRDTQY
TRBJ2-7 TRBV19 ASSMDRQAYEQY
TRBJ2-3 TRBV5-1 ASSGLVGRAADTQY
TRBJ2-7 TRBV18 ASSARQGAIYEQY
TRBJ1-2 TRBV6-1 ASSEAEWRVWGYT
TRBJ2-7 TRBV3-1/TRBV3-2 ASSPRLAGVYEQY
TRBJ2-7 TRBV7-6 ASSFLGDRGTDEQY
TRBJ1-3 TRBV5-1 ASSVAGQTSGNTIY